This T cell receptor (beta chain) was retrieved from a study of breast tumors, draining lymph nodes, adjacent tissues. TCRdb re-analysed the multiplex PCR reads in MiXCR, keeping a single row per CDR3 protein. The sample holds 150,000 to 200,000 distinct CDR3 sequences, about 33% seen once. CDR3 size: 15 residues. Germline loops: CDR1 SEHNR, CDR2 FQNEAQ (reference sequence). Breast cancer patients provided tissue from their axillary draining lymph nodes. Study-wide findings and caveats: Data fit most tumor T cells coming from lymph node, expanding in tumor. Tumor TCR diversity was below lymph nodes but above nontumor tissue. Tumor and nontumor repertoires were significantly more similar in luminal-like than in basal-like breast cancer.

A word on this clonotype: Its antigen is still unknown. This clone may be a read error of a much larger clone one base away.

Sequenced material: axillary lymph node tissue. This chain connects TRBV7-9 to TRBJ1-2, with D unresolved. This TCR came from a female donor with breast cancer. Some clones in this sample may be carry-over from other donors' samples. CDR3 nucleotides: TGTGCCAGCAGCCGGACGGGAAAAATAACTGGCGGCTACCCCTTC. Protein: CASSRTGKITGGYPF.